Listed here are 11 T cell receptor beta chains from one sample, sequenced in a study of cytomegalovirus exposure and HLA in healthy donors. PCR involved 60 Vbeta and 13 Jbeta primers. Data came from immunoSEQ multiplex PCR; TCRdb stores just in-frame clones and leaves some out. Here the sample spans around 31,000 clones, roughly 66% being singletons. Sequencing was carried out using PBMCs. These receptors were obtained from a male donor in good health and CMV-seropositive.

The chain has TRBV6-6 and TRBJ2-5; D unresolved. The germline V and J ends were trimmed by 6 bases and 1 base, with 18 bases remaining between them. Germline loops: CDR1 MNHNY, CDR2 SVGAGI (reference sequence). The CDR3 covers 16 residues. CDR3 bases: TGTGCCAGCAGCCAAAAACGGGTCGGAATCCAAGAGACCCAGTACTTC. This gives the protein CASSQKRVGIQETQYF.

This clone was recorded a few times. This rearrangement joins TRBV9 to TRBJ1-3, with no clear D. Trimming removed 0 bases from V and 0 bases from J, with 7 bases in between. Germline V CDR1 and CDR2: SGDLS, YYNGEE. This CDR3 spans 15 amino acids. CDR3 coding DNA: TGTGCCAGCAGCGTAGGAGATTCCTCTGGAAACACCATATATTTT. Translation: CASSVGDSSGNTIYF.

This chain uses TRBV27 with TRBJ1-5, with D possibly being TRBD1 (5 bases). The V gene lost 8 bases and the J gene lost 6 bases, with 17 bases spanning the gap. This CDR3 is built from 14 residues. Per the germline V gene, CDR1 is MNHEY and CDR2 is SMNVEV (reference sequence). CDR3 sequence (DNA): TGTGCCAGCGCCCGGGGGGACGGGGGTCAGCCCCAGCATTTT. Its protein product is CASARGDGGQPQHF.

The chain employs TRBV4-2 and TRBJ2-5; TRBD2 matches at 9 bases. The CDR3 contains 15 residues. Germline CDR1 and CDR2: LGHNA and YNFKEQ. Losses at the gene ends were 5 bases for V and 2 bases for J; bases not matched to a gene: 6. CDR3 sequence (DNA): TGTGCCAGCAGCTCGGGACTAGCTCCTCAAGAGACCCAGTACTTC. Its translation is CASSSGLAPQETQYF.

The V and J genes are TRBV15 and TRBJ1-1, with TRBD1 matching 7 bases. CDR1 and CDR2 (germline): LNHNV, YYDKDF (reference sequence). V shed 1 base, J shed 3 bases, and the junction held 8 bases outside the gene matches. The CDR3 spans 16 residues. CDR3 in amino acids: CATSRGQGQGDTEAFF. The CDR3 DNA reads TGTGCCACCAGCAGAGGCCAGGGGCAGGGGGACACTGAAGCTTTCTTT.

This clone was recorded a few times. The chain is built from TRBV13 and TRBJ1-6, with TRBD1 matching 7 bases. J lost 0 bases, V lost 5 bases, and 7 bases had no gene match. CDR1 is PRHDT and CDR2 is FYEKMQ in the germline V gene (reference sequence). CDR3 size: 17 residues. CDR3 nucleotide sequence: TGTGCCAGCAGCGGCCGACAGGGCGGCTCCTATAATTCACCCCTCCACTTT. This encodes CASSGRQGGSYNSPLHF.

This chain links TRBV10-3 with TRBJ2-7, with 11 positions matching TRBD2. Germline values: CDR1 ENHRY, CDR2 SYGVKD. The CDR3 totals 15 residues. The junction had 4 bases not matched to a gene; V was cut back by 3 bases and J by 3 bases. The CDR3 DNA is TGTGCCATCAGTGAACCGGGACTAGCGGACTACGAGCAGTACTTC. Translating gives CAISEPGLADYEQYF.

The CDR3 loop is CASSLTETQYF. CDR3 DNA sequence: TGTGCCAGCAGCTTAACTGAGACCCAGTACTTC. This chain connects TRBV7-2 to TRBJ2-5; D gene uncertain. Germline V CDR1 and CDR2: SGHTA, FQGNSA. The CDR3 has 11 amino acids. V was cut by 2 bases and J by 5 bases, with 3 bases left in between.

The CDR3 here is CASSPPGLAGGGNQETQYF. In nucleotides, the CDR3 is TGTGCCAGCTCACCCCCCGGACTAGCGGGAGGTGGGAACCAAGAGACCCAGTACTTC. The rearrangement joins TRBV18 to TRBJ2-5; 14 bases are shared with TRBD2. After removal of 3 bases from V and 0 bases from J, the junction contained 9 bases not matched to a gene. CDR1 and CDR2 (germline): KGHSH, LQKENI. The CDR3 is made up of 19 amino acids.

The sample holds many counts of this clone. This chain connects TRBV5-5 to TRBJ1-1; TRBD1 aligns across 9 bases. From germline, CDR1 is SGHKS and CDR2 YYEKEE (reference sequence). The CDR3 loop spans 14 amino acids. Losses at the gene ends were 0 bases for V and 6 bases for J; bases not matched to a gene: 3. CDR3: CASSLGTGVPEAFF. CDR3 sequence (DNA): TGTGCCAGCAGCTTGGGGACAGGGGTCCCTGAAGCTTTCTTT.

The genes are TRBV4-2 and TRBJ2-5, with TRBD1 identical over 10 bases. Germline CDR1 LGHNA, CDR2 YNFKEQ. The length of the CDR3 is 14 residues. Trimming removed 1 base from V and 5 bases from J; junction bases left unmatched: 1. The CDR3 DNA sequence: TGTGCCAGCAGCCAAGGACAGGGGGCTGAGACCCAGTACTTC. Encoded protein: CASSQGQGAETQYF.